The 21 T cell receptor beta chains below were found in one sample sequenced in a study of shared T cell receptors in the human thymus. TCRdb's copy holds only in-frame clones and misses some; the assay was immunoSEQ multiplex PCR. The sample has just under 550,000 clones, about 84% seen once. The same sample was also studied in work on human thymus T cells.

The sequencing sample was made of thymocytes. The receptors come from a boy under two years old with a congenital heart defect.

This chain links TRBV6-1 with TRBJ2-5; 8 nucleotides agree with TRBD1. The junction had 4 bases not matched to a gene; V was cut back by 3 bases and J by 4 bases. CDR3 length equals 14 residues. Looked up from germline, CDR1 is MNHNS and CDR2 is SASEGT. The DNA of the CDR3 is TGTGCCAGCAGTGACAGGGGGCGCGGAGAGACCCAGTACTTC. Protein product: CASSDRGRGETQYF.

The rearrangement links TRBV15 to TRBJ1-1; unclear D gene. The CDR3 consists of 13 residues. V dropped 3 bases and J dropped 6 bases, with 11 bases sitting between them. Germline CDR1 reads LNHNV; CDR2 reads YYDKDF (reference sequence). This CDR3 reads CATSSLGGSEAFF. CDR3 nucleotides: TGTGCCACCAGCAGCCTAGGAGGATCTGAAGCTTTCTTT.

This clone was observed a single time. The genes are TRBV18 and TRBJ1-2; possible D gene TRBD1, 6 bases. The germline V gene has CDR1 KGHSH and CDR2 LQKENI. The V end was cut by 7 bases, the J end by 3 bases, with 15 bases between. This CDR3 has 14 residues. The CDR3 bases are TGTGCCAGCTTCAACAGGGACCCCTACTATGGCTACACCTTC. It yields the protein CASFNRDPYYGYTF.

The CDR3 loop is CASSALRDRDPYEQYF. Here the CDR3 DNA reads TGTGCCAGCAGTGCCCTCCGGGACAGGGACCCCTACGAGCAGTACTTC. The genes are TRBV25-1 and TRBJ2-7; TRBD1 matches 9 bases. This CDR3 region has 16 residues. Trimming cost V 4 bases and J 2 bases; bases outside gene matches: 9. Germline-derived CDR1 and CDR2 are MGHDK and SYGVNS.

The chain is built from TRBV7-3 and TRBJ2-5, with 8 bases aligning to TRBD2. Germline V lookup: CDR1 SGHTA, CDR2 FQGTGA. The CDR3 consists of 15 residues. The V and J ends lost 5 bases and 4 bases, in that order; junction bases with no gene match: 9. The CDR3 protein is CASSPRAGDSETQYF. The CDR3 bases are TGTGCCAGCAGCCCTAGAGCGGGAGATTCAGAGACCCAGTACTTC.

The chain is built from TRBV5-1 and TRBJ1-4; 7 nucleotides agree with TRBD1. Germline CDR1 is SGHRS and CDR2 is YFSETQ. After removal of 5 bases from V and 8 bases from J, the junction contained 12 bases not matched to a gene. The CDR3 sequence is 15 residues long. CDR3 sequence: CASSARQGFGEKLFF. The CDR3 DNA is TGCGCCAGCAGTGCGAGACAGGGATTTGGCGAAAAACTGTTTTTT.

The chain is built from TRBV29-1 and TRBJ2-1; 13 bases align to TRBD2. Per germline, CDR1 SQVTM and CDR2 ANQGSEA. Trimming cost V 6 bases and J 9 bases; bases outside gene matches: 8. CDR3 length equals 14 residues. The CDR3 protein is CSVKLAGGPSEQFF. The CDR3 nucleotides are TGCAGCGTCAAACTAGCGGGAGGGCCTAGTGAGCAGTTCTTC.

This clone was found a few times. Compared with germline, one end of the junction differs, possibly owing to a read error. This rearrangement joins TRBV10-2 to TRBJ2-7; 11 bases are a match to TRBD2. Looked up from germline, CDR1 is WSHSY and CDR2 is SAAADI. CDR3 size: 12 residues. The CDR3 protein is CASSLTSGAVNF. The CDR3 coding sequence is TGCGCCAGCAGTCTGACTAGCGGGGCCGTTAACTTC.

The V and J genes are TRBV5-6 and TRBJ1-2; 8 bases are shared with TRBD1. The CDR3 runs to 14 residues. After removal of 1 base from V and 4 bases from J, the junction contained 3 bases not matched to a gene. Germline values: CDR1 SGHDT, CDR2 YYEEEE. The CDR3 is CASSLRTGTYGYTF. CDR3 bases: TGTGCCAGCAGCTTGAGGACAGGGACCTATGGCTACACCTTC.

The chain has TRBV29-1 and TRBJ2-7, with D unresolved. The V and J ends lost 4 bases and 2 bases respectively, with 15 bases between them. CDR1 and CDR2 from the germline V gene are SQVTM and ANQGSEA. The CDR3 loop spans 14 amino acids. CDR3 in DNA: TGCAGCGTTGGGCTGTCCCCGTCGCCCTACGAGCAGTACTTC. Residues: CSVGLSPSPYEQYF.

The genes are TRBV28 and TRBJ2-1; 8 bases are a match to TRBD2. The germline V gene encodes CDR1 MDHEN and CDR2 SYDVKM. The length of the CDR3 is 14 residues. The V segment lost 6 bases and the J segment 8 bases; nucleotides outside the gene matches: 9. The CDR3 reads CASRSSGSCDEQFF. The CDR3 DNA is TGTGCCAGCAGGTCGAGCGGGAGTTGTGATGAGCAGTTCTTC.

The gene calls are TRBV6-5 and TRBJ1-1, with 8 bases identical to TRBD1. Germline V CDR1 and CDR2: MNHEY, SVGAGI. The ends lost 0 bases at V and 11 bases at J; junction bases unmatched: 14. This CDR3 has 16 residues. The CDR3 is CASSYSPMGRGRDAFF. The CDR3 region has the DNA TGTGCCAGCAGTTACTCCCCCATGGGCAGGGGGCGCGACGCTTTCTTT.

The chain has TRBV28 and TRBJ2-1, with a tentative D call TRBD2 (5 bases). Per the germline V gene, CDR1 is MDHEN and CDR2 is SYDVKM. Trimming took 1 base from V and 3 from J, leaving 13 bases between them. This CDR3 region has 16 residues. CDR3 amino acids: CASSLYGRVYYNEQFF. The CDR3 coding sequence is TGTGCCAGCAGTTTATACGGGCGGGTGTACTACAATGAGCAGTTCTTC.

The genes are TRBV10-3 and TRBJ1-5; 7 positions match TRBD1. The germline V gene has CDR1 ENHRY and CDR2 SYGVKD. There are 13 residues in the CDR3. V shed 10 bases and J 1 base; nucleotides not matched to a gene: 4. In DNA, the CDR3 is TGTGCCACCGTACAGGGGAGCAATCAGCCCCAGCATTTT. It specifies CATVQGSNQPQHF.

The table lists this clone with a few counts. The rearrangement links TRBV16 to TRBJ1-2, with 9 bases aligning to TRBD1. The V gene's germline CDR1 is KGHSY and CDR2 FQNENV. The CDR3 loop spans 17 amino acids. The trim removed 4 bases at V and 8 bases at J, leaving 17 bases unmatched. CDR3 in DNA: TGTGCCAGCAGCCCCCCCCCGGGACAGGGCCCCTCTAGAGGCTACACCTTC. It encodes CASSPPPGQGPSRGYTF.

The CDR3 reads CASSSRQGRYEQYF. The DNA for the CDR3 is TGTGCCAGCAGTTCAAGACAGGGGAGATACGAGCAGTACTTC. The chain has TRBV27 and TRBJ2-7, with 8 bases aligning to TRBD1. This CDR3 region has 14 residues. The germline V gene has CDR1 MNHEY and CDR2 SMNVEV (reference sequence). The junction had 6 bases not matched to a gene; V was cut back by 4 bases and J by 4 bases.

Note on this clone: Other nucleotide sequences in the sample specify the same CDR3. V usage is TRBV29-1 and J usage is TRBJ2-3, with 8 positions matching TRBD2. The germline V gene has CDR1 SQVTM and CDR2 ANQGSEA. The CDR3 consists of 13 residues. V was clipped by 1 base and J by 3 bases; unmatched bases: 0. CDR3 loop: CSVEGGRTDTQYF. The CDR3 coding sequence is TGCAGCGTTGAAGGCGGGAGGACAGATACGCAGTATTTT.

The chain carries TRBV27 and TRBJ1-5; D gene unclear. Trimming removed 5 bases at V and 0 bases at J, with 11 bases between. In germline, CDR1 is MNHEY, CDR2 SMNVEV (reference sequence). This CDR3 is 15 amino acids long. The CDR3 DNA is TGTGCCAGCAGTCCACGGAGGGATAGCAATCAGCCCCAGCATTTT. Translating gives CASSPRRDSNQPQHF.

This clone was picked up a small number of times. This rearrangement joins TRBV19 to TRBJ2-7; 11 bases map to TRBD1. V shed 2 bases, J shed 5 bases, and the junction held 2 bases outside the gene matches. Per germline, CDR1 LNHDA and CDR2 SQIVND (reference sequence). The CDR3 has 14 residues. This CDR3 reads CASSIRTGGDEQYF. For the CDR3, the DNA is TGTGCCAGTAGTATAAGGACAGGGGGCGACGAGCAGTACTTC.

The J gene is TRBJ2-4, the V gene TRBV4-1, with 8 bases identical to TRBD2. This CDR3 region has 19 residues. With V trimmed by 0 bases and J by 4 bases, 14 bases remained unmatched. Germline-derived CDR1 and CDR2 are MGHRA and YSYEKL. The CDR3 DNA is TGCGCCAGCAGCCAAGATAGGTTCCAGCGGGAGCATACAAAAAACATTCAGTACTTC. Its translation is CASSQDRFQREHTKNIQYF.

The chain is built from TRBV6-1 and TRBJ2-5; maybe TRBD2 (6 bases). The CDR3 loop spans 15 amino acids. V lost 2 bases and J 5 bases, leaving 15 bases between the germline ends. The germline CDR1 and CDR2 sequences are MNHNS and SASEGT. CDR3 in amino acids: CASSELTSRAETQYF. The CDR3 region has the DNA TGTGCCAGCAGTGAACTGACTAGTAGAGCGGAGACCCAGTACTTC.